Listed below are T cell receptor beta chains from one sample, sequenced in a study of Siglec-9 on CD8 T cells in melanoma. Measured with immunoSEQ multiplex PCR; TCRdb has only the in-frame clones, and not every one. The data contain around 29,000 clones, about 80% of them singletons. Sequencing was carried out using Siglec-9- CD8+ T cells sorted from blood. The receptors were sampled from a human donor in good health. CDR3s include the opening cysteine and the closing phenylalanine or tryptophan. D genes are given only for firm matches. A row's size may be missing; if present it is once, few, many or a size class.

d_call j_call v_call clone_size cdr3_nt cdr3_aa
TRBD1 TRBJ2-7 TRBV4-1 once TGCGCCAGCAGCCAACAGTGGACTGAGGACAGGACCTACGAGCAGTACTTC CASSQQWTEDRTYEQYF
NA TRBJ1-2 TRBV28 NA TGTGCCAGCAGCCCCATAGGGGACTATGGCTACACCTTC CASSPIGDYGYTF
TRBD1 TRBJ1-1 TRBV28 NA TGTGCCAGCAGTACACATCTCCGGGACAGGGGTATAAGGGCTTTCTTT CASSTHLRDRGIRAFF
NA TRBJ2-3 TRBV1 NA TGCACCAGCAGCCAAGCAGTCGGACTAGCGGGACCTTACACAGATACGCAGTATTTT CTSSQAVGLAGPYTDTQYF
NA TRBJ2-7 TRBV19 NA TGTGCCAGTAGTCCGAAGTCGCCCTCCTACGAGCAGTACTTC CASSPKSPSYEQYF
TRBD1 TRBJ2-6 TRBV27 NA TGTGCCAGCAGTTTGACAGGGGAGGCTGGGGCCAACGTCCTGACTTTC CASSLTGEAGANVLTF
NA TRBJ2-4 TRBV5-4 NA TGTGCCAGCAGTCTTAGCGAGGGGGGACAAAACATTCAGTACTTC CASSLSEGGQNIQYF
TRBD1 TRBJ2-7 TRBV30 NA TGTGCCTGGAGTACCGGCCAGGGGGCCTCCTACGAGCAGTACTTC CAWSTGQGASYEQYF
NA TRBJ2-2 TRBV5-5 NA TGTGCCAGCAGCTTATTAGGACGGGCCACCGGGGAGCTGTTTTTT CASSLLGRATGELFF
NA TRBJ1-1 TRBV7-9 once TGTGCCAGCAGCCCCGGACACTTGAACACTGAAGCTTTCTTT CASSPGHLNTEAFF
NA TRBJ2-3 TRBV27 NA TGTGCCAGCAGTTTATCTCCCGATACTAGCACAGATACGCAGTATTTT CASSLSPDTSTDTQYF
TRBD1 TRBJ2-7 TRBV30 NA TGTGCCTGGGGACAGGGGAACGAGCAGTACTTC CAWGQGNEQYF
TRBD1 TRBJ2-3 TRBV13 NA TGTGCCAGCAGCCACCACAGGGGAGATACGCAGTATTTT CASSHHRGDTQYF
NA TRBJ1-1 TRBV30 few TGTGCCTGGAGTGCGAATAAAGGCGCTTTCTTT CAWSANKGAFF
NA TRBJ2-2 TRBV2 NA TGTGCCAGCAGAACTAGTGGCGCGGCCGGGGAGCTGTTTTTT CASRTSGAAGELFF
NA TRBJ2-2 TRBV13 NA TGTGCCAGCAGCTTATCGAACACCGGGGAGCTGTTTTTT CASSLSNTGELFF
TRBD1 TRBJ1-4 TRBV28 NA TGTGCCAGTTCGATCCGGGACAGGGGGTATTCGGGGGAAAAACTGTTTTTT CASSIRDRGYSGEKLFF
TRBD2 TRBJ2-5 TRBV10-1 NA TGCGCCAGCAGTGAGTGTTTAAACTCGGCGGGAGAGGAGGGGACCCAGTACTTC CASSECLNSAGEEGTQYF
TRBD1 TRBJ1-1 TRBV5-4 few TGTGCCAGCAGCTTAACAGGGGAAGGCACTGAAGCTTTCTTT CASSLTGEGTEAFF
NA TRBJ2-7 TRBV18 NA TGTGCCAGCTCACCGGGGCAGGGAGAGCCCTACGAGCAGTACTTC CASSPGQGEPYEQYF
NA TRBJ1-1 TRBV28 NA TGTGCCAGCAGTTTACCCAGCTATGGGGGCACTGAAGCTTTCTTT CASSLPSYGGTEAFF
TRBD1 TRBJ1-2 TRBV7-9 NA TGTGCCAGCAGCTCAAGCCTACTTGTGACAGGGGTTATGAACTATGGCTACACCTTC CASSSSLLVTGVMNYGYTF
NA TRBJ1-4 TRBV4-2 once TGTGCCAGCAGCCAAGAGGGCCCGGTTTTGTTTTTT CASSQEGPVLFF
NA TRBJ1-1 TRBV27 NA TGTGCCAGCTGGGCAGGATACACTGAAGCTTTCTTT CASWAGYTEAFF
TRBD2 TRBJ2-1 TRBV30 once TGTGCCTGGACTAGCGGACGGGGTGAGCAGTTCTTC CAWTSGRGEQFF
NA TRBJ2-1 TRBV29-1 NA TGCAGCGTTGAATATACAGGGCTCCTTCGCAATGAGCAGTTCTTC CSVEYTGLLRNEQFF
TRBD2 TRBJ2-7 TRBV9 NA TGTGCCAGCAACACGGGACTAGCGGGGGACGAGCAGTACTTC CASNTGLAGDEQYF
NA TRBJ1-2 TRBV11-2 NA TGTGCCAGCAGCTTAGTAGGGGGGTACACTGAGGACTACACCTTC CASSLVGGYTEDYTF
NA TRBJ1-2 TRBV4-1 NA TGCGCCAGCAGCCTATCCCCCCAGGACAAGTACTATGGCTACACCTTC CASSLSPQDKYYGYTF
TRBD1 TRBJ2-7 TRBV27 NA TGTGCCAGCATCTTAGGATGGCCGATGCAGACAGGGAAAGCCTACGAGCAGTACTTC CASILGWPMQTGKAYEQYF
NA TRBJ2-7 TRBV28 NA TGTGCCAGCAGTCCCGGCCAGGGACTGGTCGAGCAGTACTTC CASSPGQGLVEQYF
NA TRBJ1-4 TRBV7-9 once TGTGCCAGCAGCCCTGCGCGGGGGGCGGCAGATGAAAAACTGTTTTTT CASSPARGAADEKLFF
TRBD2 TRBJ2-5 TRBV11-2 NA TGTGCCAGCAGCTTAGGTCACACTAGCGGGTACCAAGAGACCCAGTACTTC CASSLGHTSGYQETQYF
TRBD1 TRBJ2-3 TRBV27 NA TGTGCCAGCAGTTCCGGGACAGGGGGCTGGGATACGCAGTATTTT CASSSGTGGWDTQYF
NA TRBJ2-2 TRBV5-6 NA TGTGCCAGCAGCTTGGGAGGGAGCACCGGGGAGCTGTTTTTT CASSLGGSTGELFF
TRBD2 TRBJ2-5 TRBV19 few TGTGCCAGTAGTATCCTAGCGGGTCAGCAAGAGACCCAGTACTTC CASSILAGQQETQYF
NA TRBJ2-1 TRBV25-1 NA TGTGCCAGCAGTGTAGTCTACGGGACAACTAAGTACAATGAGCAGTTCTTC CASSVVYGTTKYNEQFF
NA TRBJ1-5 TRBV6-6 few TGTGCCAGCAGTTACTCCCCCTCCCGGGGTATTCAGCCCCAGCATTTT CASSYSPSRGIQPQHF
TRBD1 TRBJ1-2 TRBV5-6 NA TGTGCCAGCAGCTTATTGACAGGGCTCCACTATGGCTACACCTTC CASSLLTGLHYGYTF
TRBD1 TRBJ1-2 TRBV7-9 few TGTGCCAGCAGCTTCGTTCTTGACAGGGATGGCTACACCTTC CASSFVLDRDGYTF
NA TRBJ1-4 TRBV7-9 NA TGTGCCAGCAGCCGGAATGAAAAACTGTTTTTT CASSRNEKLFF
NA TRBJ1-6 TRBV2 NA TGTGCCAGCAGTGAAGTTGGTTATTCCTATAATTCACCCCTCCACTTT CASSEVGYSYNSPLHF
TRBD1 TRBJ1-2 TRBV5-6 NA TGTGCCAGCAGCTTCCCTACCGGGACAGTCTATGGCTACACCTTC CASSFPTGTVYGYTF
NA TRBJ1-1 TRBV7-9 once TGTGCCAGCAGCGACTCGATTAACACTGAAGCTTTCTTT CASSDSINTEAFF
NA TRBJ2-7 TRBV11-2 NA TGTGCCAGCAGCCATAACTACGAGCAGTACTTC CASSHNYEQYF
NA TRBJ1-2 TRBV6-6 NA TGTGCCAGCAGTAATCCGGGACCGGTCGTCTATGGCTACACCTTC CASSNPGPVVYGYTF
NA TRBJ1-1 TRBV6-1 NA TGTGCCAGCCAGTTTGGCACTGAAGCTTTCTTT CASQFGTEAFF
TRBD1 TRBJ1-4 TRBV6-1 NA TGTGCCAGCAGTGAAAGACAGGGGATTGGTAAGGAAAAACTGTTTTTT CASSERQGIGKEKLFF